These 5 T cell receptor beta chains came from one sample sequenced in a study of cytomegalovirus exposure and HLA in healthy donors. Primers: 60 Vbeta forward and 13 Jbeta reverse. The data were produced by immunoSEQ multiplex PCR, yet TCRdb's version contains in-frame clones alone and is incomplete. The sample lists 80,000 to 100,000 clones, 70% to 80% occurring once. The sample was PBMCs. The receptors were gathered from a male donor in good health and CMV-seropositive.

With regard to this clone: Germline is not matched at one junction end, which may reflect a read error. The chain is built from TRBV9 and TRBJ1-1; TRBD1 is a possible D gene (6 bases). Germline-derived CDR1 and CDR2 are SGDLS and YYNGEE. This CDR3 is 15 amino acids long. CDR3 residues: CASGTGHLTNPEAFF. The CDR3 DNA reads as TGTGCCAGCGGTACGGGACACTTGACGAACCCTGAAGCTTTCTTT. Full variable domain (missing parts from reference TRBV9 and TRBJ1-1): DSGVTQTPKHLITATGQRVTLRCSPRSGDLSVYWYQQSLDQGLQFLIQYYNGEERAKGNILERFSAQQFPDLHSELNLSSLELGDSALYFCASGTGHLTNPEAFFGQGTRLTVV.

This chain links TRBV7-2 with TRBJ2-1; D call uncertain. Germline V gene lookup returns CDR1 SGHTA and CDR2 FQGNSA. Between the trimmed V and J ends, which lost 4 bases and 0 bases, there was a span of 7 bases. The length of the CDR3 is 14 residues. The CDR3 DNA sequence: TGTGCCAGCAGCTCCGGAGTCTCCTACAATGAGCAGTTCTTC. Its translation is CASSSGVSYNEQFF.

Only a few counts were recorded for this clone. The chain is built from TRBV27 and TRBJ1-3; the D gene is possibly TRBD1 (6 bases). This CDR3 comprises 17 residues. CDR1 MNHEY and CDR2 SMNVEV come from the germline V gene (reference sequence). V was cut by 5 bases and J by 0 bases, with 17 bases left in between. In nucleotides, the CDR3 is TGTGCCAGCAGTCCGGCGTCGACAGGCCACTCTGGAAACACCATATATTTT. Its protein product is CASSPASTGHSGNTIYF.

This chain uses TRBV6-5 with TRBJ2-1, with 9 bases matching TRBD2. Germline V gene sequence: CDR1 MNHEY, CDR2 SVGAGI. The CDR3 sequence is 16 residues long. The V gene end was trimmed by 0 bases and the J gene end by 5 bases; junction bases not matched to a gene: 5. CDR3 loop: CASSYSGGGDNNEQFF. CDR3 in DNA: TGTGCCAGCAGTTACTCAGGCGGGGGGGACAACAATGAGCAGTTCTTC.

V is TRBV5-5 and J is TRBJ2-7, with D possibly matching TRBD2 (5 bases). Germline V CDR1 and CDR2: SGHKS, YYEKEE (reference sequence). The CDR3 sequence is 14 residues long. V was pared by 3 bases and J by 3 bases, with 13 bases between. CDR3 in amino acids: CASSSRNGGYEQYF. CDR3 nucleotides: TGTGCCAGCAGCTCGCGGAACGGAGGCTACGAGCAGTACTTC.